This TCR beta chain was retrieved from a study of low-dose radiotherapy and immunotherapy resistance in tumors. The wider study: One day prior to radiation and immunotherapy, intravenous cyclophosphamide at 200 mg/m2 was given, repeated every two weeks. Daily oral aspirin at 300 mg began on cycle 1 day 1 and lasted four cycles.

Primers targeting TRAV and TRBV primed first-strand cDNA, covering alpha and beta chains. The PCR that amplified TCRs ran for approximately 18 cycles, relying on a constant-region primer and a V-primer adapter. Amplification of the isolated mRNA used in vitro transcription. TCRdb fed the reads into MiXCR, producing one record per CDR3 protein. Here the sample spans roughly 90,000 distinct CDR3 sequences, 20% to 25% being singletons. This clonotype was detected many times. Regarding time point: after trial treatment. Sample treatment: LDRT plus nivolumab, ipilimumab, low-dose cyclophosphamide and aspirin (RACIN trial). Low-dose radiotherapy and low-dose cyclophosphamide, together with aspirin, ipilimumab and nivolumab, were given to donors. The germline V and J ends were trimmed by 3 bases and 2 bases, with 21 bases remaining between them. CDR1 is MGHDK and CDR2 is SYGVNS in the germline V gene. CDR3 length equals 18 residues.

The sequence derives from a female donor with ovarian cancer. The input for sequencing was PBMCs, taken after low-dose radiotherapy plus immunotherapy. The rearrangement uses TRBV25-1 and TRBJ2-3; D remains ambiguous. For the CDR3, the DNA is TGTGCCAGCAGTGACAACCCCCTCGCAGGCCCCCTCACAGATACGCAGTATTTT. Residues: CASSDNPLAGPLTDTQYF.